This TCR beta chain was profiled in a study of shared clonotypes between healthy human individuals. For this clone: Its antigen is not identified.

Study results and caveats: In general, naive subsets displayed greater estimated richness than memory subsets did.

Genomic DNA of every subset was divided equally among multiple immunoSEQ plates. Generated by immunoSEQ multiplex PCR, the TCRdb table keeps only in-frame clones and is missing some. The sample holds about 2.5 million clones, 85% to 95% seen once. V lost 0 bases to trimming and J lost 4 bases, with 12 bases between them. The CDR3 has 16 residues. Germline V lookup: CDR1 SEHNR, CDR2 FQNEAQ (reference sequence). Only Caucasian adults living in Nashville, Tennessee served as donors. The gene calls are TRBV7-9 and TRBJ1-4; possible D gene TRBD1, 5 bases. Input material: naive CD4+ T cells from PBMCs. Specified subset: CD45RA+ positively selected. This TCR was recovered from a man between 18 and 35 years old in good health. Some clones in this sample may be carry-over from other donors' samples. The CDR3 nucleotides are TGTGCCAGCAGCTTAGCGCGGGGGGATAATAATGAAAAACTGTTTTTT. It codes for CASSLARGDNNEKLFF.